These T cell receptor beta chains were read from a single sample in a study of neoadjuvant anti-PD-1 for oral cavity cancer. Produced via immunoSEQ multiplex PCR; TCRdb's table is partial and in-frame only. The sample consists of just over 65,000 clones, 85% of them appearing once. The source material was PBMCs, sampled after nivolumab (anti-PD-1) treatment. All receptors derive from a person between 40 and 79 years old with oral cavity squamous cell carcinoma. The conserved cysteine and the conserved F or W are not part of the CDR3 here. Fields, in order: V gene, D gene, CDR3 protein. A D gene is named only where the DNA matches it firmly.

v_gene: TRBV28
d_gene: NA
CDR3aa: ASSFGSGTSGRAGY

v_gene: TRBV5-1
d_gene: NA
CDR3aa: ASSSPSYEQY

v_gene: TRBV6-1
d_gene: NA
CDR3aa: ASSEVRGNTEAF

v_gene: TRBV6-6
d_gene: TRBD2
CDR3aa: ASSTGRGTGELF

v_gene: TRBV10-1
d_gene: TRBD2
CDR3aa: ASSEGGSSYEQY

v_gene: TRBV28
d_gene: NA
CDR3aa: ASSFVRQGNTIY

v_gene: TRBV11-2
d_gene: NA
CDR3aa: ASSLGTGELF

v_gene: TRBV2
d_gene: NA
CDR3aa: ASLKEGVGNEQF

v_gene: TRBV6-1
d_gene: NA
CDR3aa: ASSDSGTEGTQY

v_gene: TRBV6-5
d_gene: NA
CDR3aa: ASSYSGGFSSYEQY

v_gene: TRBV28
d_gene: NA
CDR3aa: ASRDTGAQY

v_gene: TRBV6-1
d_gene: NA
CDR3aa: ASSERHGPNYEQY

v_gene: TRBV11-2
d_gene: NA
CDR3aa: ASSHRGNTGELF

v_gene: TRBV28
d_gene: NA
CDR3aa: AETGELF

v_gene: TRBV28
d_gene: NA
CDR3aa: ASRKAAATNEKLF

v_gene: TRBV10-3
d_gene: TRBD1
CDR3aa: AISGQGASEQY

v_gene: TRBV7-2
d_gene: TRBD1
CDR3aa: ASSPDRGRQETQY

v_gene: TRBV7-6
d_gene: NA
CDR3aa: ASSLDRLEETQY

v_gene: TRBV30
d_gene: NA
CDR3aa: AWSLPTAVYNEQF

v_gene: TRBV5-1
d_gene: NA
CDR3aa: ASSPRRLQDEQY

v_gene: TRBV15
d_gene: TRBD1
CDR3aa: ATSSGTGGNYGYT

v_gene: TRBV5-1
d_gene: TRBD2
CDR3aa: ASSFSGGMDEQF

v_gene: TRBV9
d_gene: TRBD1
CDR3aa: ASSPGGTGGRYNEQF

v_gene: TRBV29-1
d_gene: TRBD1
CDR3aa: SVRDRTNTGELF

v_gene: TRBV7-9
d_gene: TRBD1
CDR3aa: ASSTDRVSYEQY

v_gene: TRBV28
d_gene: TRBD1
CDR3aa: ASMTGWLKQPQH

v_gene: TRBV11-3
d_gene: NA
CDR3aa: ASSLRRGGTDTQY

v_gene: TRBV6-1
d_gene: NA
CDR3aa: ASSEGTASGNTIY

v_gene: TRBV5-1
d_gene: NA
CDR3aa: ASSRGTAPYEQY

v_gene: TRBV28
d_gene: NA
CDR3aa: ASSFRVTGANVLT

v_gene: TRBV5-8
d_gene: NA
CDR3aa: ASSVGGQSYGYT

v_gene: TRBV2
d_gene: TRBD2
CDR3aa: ASSPPPGLAGSRSEQY

v_gene: TRBV9
d_gene: NA
CDR3aa: ASSELGNSYEQY

v_gene: TRBV11-2
d_gene: NA
CDR3aa: ASSPSGPRDVNTEAF

v_gene: TRBV6-5
d_gene: NA
CDR3aa: ASRTVNTEAF

v_gene: TRBV11-2
d_gene: TRBD2
CDR3aa: ASSPDGRASDTQY

v_gene: TRBV15
d_gene: NA
CDR3aa: ATKGGTEAF

v_gene: TRBV10-3
d_gene: NA
CDR3aa: AISESRLNTGELF